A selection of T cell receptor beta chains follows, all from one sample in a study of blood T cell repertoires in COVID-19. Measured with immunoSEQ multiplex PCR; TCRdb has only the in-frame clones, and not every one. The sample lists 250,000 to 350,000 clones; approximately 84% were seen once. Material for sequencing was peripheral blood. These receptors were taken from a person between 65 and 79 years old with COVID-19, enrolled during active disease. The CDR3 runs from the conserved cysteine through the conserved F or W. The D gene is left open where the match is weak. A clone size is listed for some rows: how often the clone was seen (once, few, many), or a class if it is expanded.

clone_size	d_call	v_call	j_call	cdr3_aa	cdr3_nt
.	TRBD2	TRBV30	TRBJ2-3	CAWSKLSSGSSADTQYF	TGTGCCTGGAGTAAGCTATCTAGCGGGAGCAGCGCAGATACGCAGTATTTT
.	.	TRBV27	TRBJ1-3	CASGTQGANTIYF	TGTGCCAGCGGAACACAGGGTGCGAACACCATATATTTT
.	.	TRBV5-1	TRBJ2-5	CASAQSWETQYF	TGCGCCAGCGCCCAGTCTTGGGAGACCCAGTACTTC
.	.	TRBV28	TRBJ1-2	CASGQFYGYTF	TGTGCCAGCGGACAGTTCTATGGCTACACCTTC
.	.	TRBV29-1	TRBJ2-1	CSAYAGQTGDEQFF	TGCAGCGCATACGCGGGACAGACGGGCGATGAGCAGTTCTTC
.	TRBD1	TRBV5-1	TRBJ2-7	CASRERQGAVYEQYF	TGCGCCAGCAGAGAAAGACAGGGGGCGGTATACGAGCAGTACTTC
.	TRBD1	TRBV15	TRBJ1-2	CATSIDRVGGYTF	TGTGCCACCAGCATAGACAGGGTCGGTGGCTACACCTTC
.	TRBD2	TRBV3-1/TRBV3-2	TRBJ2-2	CASRDLAGAAELFF	TGTGCCAGCAGGGATCTAGCGGGGGCGGCGGAGCTGTTTTTT
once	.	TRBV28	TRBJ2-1	CASSFATSMGADEQFF	TGTGCCAGCAGTTTTGCCACCTCAATGGGGGCCGATGAGCAGTTCTTC
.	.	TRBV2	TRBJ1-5	CASNINDRDQPQHF	TGTGCCAGCAATATAAACGACAGAGATCAGCCCCAGCATTTT
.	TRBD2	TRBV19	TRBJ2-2	CATGLAGGLNTGELFF	TGTGCCACTGGACTAGCGGGGGGCCTGAACACCGGGGAGCTGTTTTTT
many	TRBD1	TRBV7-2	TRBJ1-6	CASSSAGGYDSPLHF	TGTGCCAGCAGCTCCGCAGGGGGTTATGATTCACCCCTCCACTTT
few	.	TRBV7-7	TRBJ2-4	CASSLEWGHTKNIQYF	TGTGCCAGCAGCTTAGAGTGGGGACACACCAAAAACATTCAGTACTTC
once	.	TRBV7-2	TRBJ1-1	CASSFYGTNTEAFF	TGTGCCAGCAGCTTTTATGGCACCAACACTGAAGCTTTCTTT
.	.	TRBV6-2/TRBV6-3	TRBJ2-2	CASSFREVTGELFF	TGTGCCAGCAGTTTCAGGGAGGTCACCGGGGAGCTGTTTTTT
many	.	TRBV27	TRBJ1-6	CASCRGAGPNSPLHF	TGTGCCAGCTGCAGGGGAGCGGGACCTAATTCACCCCTCCACTTT
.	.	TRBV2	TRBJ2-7	CASSDRGGVYEQYF	TGTGCCAGCAGTGACAGGGGAGGGGTCTACGAGCAGTACTTC
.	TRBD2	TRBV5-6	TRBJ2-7	CASSFWREHSYEQYF	TGTGCCAGCAGCTTTTGGCGGGAGCACTCCTACGAGCAGTACTTC
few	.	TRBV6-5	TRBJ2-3	CASSLTDTQYF	TGTGCCAGCAGCCTAACAGATACGCAGTATTTT
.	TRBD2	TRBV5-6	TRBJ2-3	CASSSPGTSGEDTQYF	TGTGCCAGCAGCTCCCCCGGGACTAGCGGAGAGGATACGCAGTATTTT
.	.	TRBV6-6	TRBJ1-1	CASSYQRGRTEAFF	TGTGCCAGCAGCTACCAACGTGGGAGGACTGAAGCTTTCTTT
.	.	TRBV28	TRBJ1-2	CASNPRGRANYGYTF	TGTGCCAGCAACCCCCGAGGGAGAGCTAACTATGGCTACACCTTC
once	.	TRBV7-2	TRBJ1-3	CASSPGPAFGNTIYF	TGTGCCAGCAGCCCCGGTCCCGCCTTTGGAAACACCATATATTTT
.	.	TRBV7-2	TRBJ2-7	CASSYFYEQYF	TGTGCCAGCAGCTACTTCTACGAGCAGTACTTC
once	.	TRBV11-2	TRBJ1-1	CASSVSGSYSFF	TGTGCCAGCAGCGTTTCCGGGTCTTACTCTTTCTTT
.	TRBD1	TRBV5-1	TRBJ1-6	CASSEQGASINSPLHF	TGCGCCAGCAGCGAACAGGGGGCGTCAATTAATTCACCCCTCCACTTT
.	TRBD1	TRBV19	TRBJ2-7	CASSKPPGTGSYEQYF	TGTGCCAGTAGCAAACCCCCCGGGACAGGGTCCTACGAGCAGTACTTC
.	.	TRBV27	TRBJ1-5	CASSGLNRDQPQHF	TGTGCCAGCAGTGGGTTGAACAGGGATCAGCCCCAGCATTTT
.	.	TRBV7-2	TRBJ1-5	CASSFQGGNQPQHF	TGTGCCAGCAGCTTCCAAGGGGGCAATCAGCCCCAGCATTTT
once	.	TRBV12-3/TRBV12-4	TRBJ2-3	CASSGTVDTQYF	TGTGCCAGCAGTGGTACAGTAGATACGCAGTATTTT
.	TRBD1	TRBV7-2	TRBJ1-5	CASSLFGTADSNQPQHF	TGTGCCAGCAGCTTGTTCGGGACAGCCGATAGCAATCAGCCCCAGCATTTT
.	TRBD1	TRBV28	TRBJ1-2	CAVFEGAVGYTF	TGTGCCGTGTTTGAGGGGGCTGTAGGCTACACCTTC
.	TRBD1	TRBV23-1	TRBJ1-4	CASSQLDRGLGKTNEKLFF	TGCGCCAGCAGTCAACTGGACAGGGGGCTTGGGAAGACTAATGAAAAACTGTTTTTT
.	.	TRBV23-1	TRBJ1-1	CASSHQTPGEGIMAEAFF	TGCGCCAGCAGTCATCAAACCCCTGGGGAGGGAATAATGGCTGAAGCTTTCTTT
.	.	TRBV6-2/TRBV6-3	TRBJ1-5	CASSLHGRRFNQPQHF	TGTGCCAGCAGCCTACATGGGAGGAGATTCAATCAGCCCCAGCATTTT
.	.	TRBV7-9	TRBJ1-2	CASSSTGISGYTF	TGTGCCAGCAGCTCAACAGGGATCAGTGGCTACACCTTC
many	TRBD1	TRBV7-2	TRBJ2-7	CASSLARDSYEQYF	TGTGCCAGCAGCCTGGCTCGGGACAGTTACGAGCAGTACTTC
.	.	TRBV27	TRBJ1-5	CASSSLSNQPQHF	TGTGCCAGCAGTTCCTTAAGCAATCAGCCCCAGCATTTT
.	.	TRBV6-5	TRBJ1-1	CASSYLFSGTEAFF	TGTGCCAGCAGTTACCTCTTCAGTGGCACTGAAGCTTTCTTT
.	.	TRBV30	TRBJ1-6	CAWSGGILNSPLHF	TGTGCCTGGAGCGGGGGTATTCTGAATTCACCCCTCCACTTT
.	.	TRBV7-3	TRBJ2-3	CASSRQASWADTQYF	TGTGCCAGCAGCCGCCAGGCTTCCTGGGCAGATACGCAGTATTTT
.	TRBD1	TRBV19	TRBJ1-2	CASTGTGYSNYGYTF	TGTGCCAGTACCGGGACAGGATATTCTAACTATGGCTACACCTTC
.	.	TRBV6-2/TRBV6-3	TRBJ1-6	CASSSSAYNSPLHF	.
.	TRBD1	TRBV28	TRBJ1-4	CASSQGQTNEKLFF	TGTGCCAGCAGCCAGGGACAGACTAATGAAAAACTGTTTTTT
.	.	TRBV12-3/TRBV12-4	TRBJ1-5	CASSVATNQPQHF	TGTGCCAGCAGCGTCGCTACCAATCAGCCCCAGCATTTT
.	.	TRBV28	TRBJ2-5	CASSSPSRGKETQYF	TGTGCCAGCAGTTCCCCCTCGCGGGGCAAAGAGACCCAGTACTTC
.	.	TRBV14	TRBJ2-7	CASSTRMGGEQYF	TGTGCCAGCAGCACAAGGATGGGGGGCGAGCAGTACTTC